This T cell receptor beta chain was recorded in a study of blood T cell repertoires in COVID-19. Study-level information: COVID-19 samples from acute and convalescent phases originated in the United States, Italy and Spain.

Assignments of participants to cohorts depended upon their own reported clinical history. In the authors' methods: Reference gene primers were amplified, and this amplification served to estimate nucleated cell counts. Sequencing was performed with immunoSEQ multiplex PCR; in TCRdb, only in-frame clones are kept and a portion is missing. Clonal size and the V and J genes are those of that table, whereas D and trimming came from the DNA. The table records hundreds of thousands of clones, approximately 86% of them present only once. Germline V gene sequence: CDR1 SGHNT, CDR2 YYREEE (reference sequence). Trimming left V 0 bases short and J 4 bases short, with 11 bases between. CDR3 length: 15 residues.

The chain recombines TRBV5-4 with TRBJ2-1; D gene ambiguous. The TCR originated in a woman between 45 and 65 years old who had recovered from COVID-19. Sample: PBMCs or T cells enriched from blood (not recorded which). CDR3 sequence reads: CASSLGGYEYNEQFF. As DNA, the CDR3 is TGTGCCAGCAGCTTGGGCGGATATGAGTACAATGAGCAGTTCTTC.